This TCR beta chain comes out of a study of early T cells in non-severe SARS-CoV-2 infection. TCRdb called the 5' RACE reads again in MiXCR, with one record for every CDR3 protein. The sample comprises tens of thousands of distinct CDR3 sequences, 12% of which are singletons, and 15% to 19% rests with the top ten. Trimming cost V 9 bases and J 8 bases; bases outside gene matches: 10. CDR1 ENHRY and CDR2 SYGVKD come from the germline V gene. The CDR3 is 13 amino acids. The J gene is TRBJ2-1, the V gene TRBV10-3, with 7 bases that match TRBD1. This material consisted of whole blood, taken at baseline. The source of this sequence is an adult who was a healthcare worker with PCR-confirmed SARS-CoV-2 infection or an uninfected control (not recorded which). The donor label of this sample is uncertain. The CDR3 sequence: CAIGGQELDEQFF. CDR3 DNA: TGTGCCATAGGGGGCCAGGAGTTGGATGAGCAGTTCTTC.